These 16 T cell receptor beta chains share one sample of origin, sequenced in a study of T cell repertoires in cytomegalovirus infection. A single record per CDR3 protein comes from TCRdb applying MiXCR to the reads. The repertoire holds some 320,000 distinct CDR3 sequences, roughly 29% seen once, with about 20% in the top ten. Their recognized antigens are unknown. This specimen consisted of cultured PBMCs, obtained from culture after CMV antigen stimulation. The receptors shown here come from a human donor in good health (CMV status not recorded). Some clones in this sample may be carry-over from other donors' samples.

V and J are TRBV30 and TRBJ2-1; D may match TRBD1 or TRBD2 (5 bases each). Germline assignment: CDR1 GTSNPN and CDR2 SVGIG (reference sequence). CDR3 length: 16 residues. V was trimmed by 2 bases and J by 0 bases, leaving 14 bases between them. The CDR3 sequence is CAWSRGTATSYNEQFF. For the CDR3, the DNA is TGTGCCTGGAGTAGAGGGACCGCTACCTCCTACAATGAGCAGTTCTTC.

This clonotype was seen repeatedly, ten times or more. The rearrangement joins TRBV4-1 to TRBJ2-1, with D possibly being TRBD1 or TRBD2 (5 bases each). Between the trimmed V and J ends, which lost 8 bases and 0 bases, there was a span of 23 bases. The CDR3 is made up of 18 amino acids. The germline gives CDR1 MGHRA, CDR2 YSYEKL. The CDR3 DNA is TGCGCCAGCCGTCCCGGGGACGGAAAACGAAGCTCCTACAATGAGCAGTTCTTC. Its protein is CASRPGDGKRSSYNEQFF.

This clonotype was detected a few times. This sequence joins TRBV6-1 and TRBJ1-2, with 7 bases lining up with TRBD1. CDR3 length: 13 amino acids. V lost 6 bases, J lost 2 bases, and 3 bases stayed unmatched. Per germline, CDR1 MNHNS and CDR2 SASEGT. The CDR3 region is CASSVQGNYGYTF. CDR3 nucleotide sequence: TGTGCCAGCAGCGTACAGGGGAACTATGGCTACACCTTC.

This rearrangement joins TRBV12-5 to TRBJ1-5; a weak D match, TRBD1 (6 bases). Germline assignment: CDR1 LGHNT and CDR2 FRNRAP. CDR3 size: 14 residues. V dropped 2 bases and J dropped 7 bases, with 12 bases sitting between them. CDR3 DNA: TGTGCTAGTGGTTTGCATACAGGGATCCAGCCCCAGCATTTT. This encodes CASGLHTGIQPQHF. Together with reference TRBV12-5 and TRBJ1-5, the CDR3 gives the full variable domain: DARVTQTPRHKVTEMGQEVTMRCQPILGHNTVFWYRQTMMQGLELLAYFRNRAPLDDSGMPKDRFSAEMPDATLATLKIQPSEPRDSAVYFCASGLHTGIQPQHFGDGTRLSIL.

The sample holds a few counts of this clonotype. The J gene is TRBJ1-4, the V gene TRBV18; D possibly corresponds to TRBD1 (5 bases). Germline V CDR1 and CDR2: KGHSH, LQKENI. This CDR3 has 15 amino acids. Trimming pared 2 bases from V and 3 bases from J, leaving 10 bases between. CDR3 loop: CASSPIRGSNEKLFF. CDR3 nucleotides: TGTGCCAGCTCACCAATCCGGGGCTCTAATGAAAAACTGTTTTTT.

This sequence joins TRBV4-1 and TRBJ2-5, with a possible D match to TRBD2 (6 bases). The CDR3 has 15 residues. V gave up 0 bases and J gave up 5 bases, with 13 bases separating them. Germline V gene sequence: CDR1 MGHRA, CDR2 YSYEKL. This CDR3 is CASSQEWRERETQYF. Written as DNA, the CDR3 is TGCGCCAGCAGCCAAGAATGGCGGGAACGTGAGACCCAGTACTTC.

J is TRBJ2-5 and V is TRBV7-9; the match to TRBD1 covers 7 bases. J gave up 5 bases and V 1 base, and 7 bases lay outside the gene matches. This CDR3 spans 15 amino acids. CDR1 and CDR2 from the germline V gene are SEHNR and FQNEAQ (reference sequence). CDR3 in amino acids: CASSLGRQGRETQYF. The CDR3, as DNA: TGTGCCAGCAGCTTAGGGAGACAGGGTAGGGAGACCCAGTACTTC.

The rearrangement joins TRBV12-3 or TRBV12-4 to TRBJ2-3, with 11 bases identical to TRBD2. This CDR3 region has 16 residues. The J segment lost 0 bases and the V segment lost 7 bases, leaving 6 bases of the junction unmatched. DNA for the CDR3: TGTGCCAGCATCCTAACTAGCGGGGGTAGCACAGATACGCAGTATTTT. It translates to CASILTSGGSTDTQYF.

The genes are TRBV10-3 and TRBJ2-1; 10 nucleotides match TRBD2. The CDR3 extends over 16 amino acids. Trimming at V came to 3 bases and at J to 5 bases, leaving 7 bases not matched to a gene. CDR1 and CDR2 from the germline V gene are ENHRY and SYGVKD. The CDR3 loop reads CAISDYLAGGNNEQFF. In nucleotides, the CDR3 is TGTGCCATCAGTGATTATTTAGCGGGAGGAAACAATGAGCAGTTCTTC.

This clonotype was counted ten times or more. The chain combines TRBV6-6 with TRBJ1-2, with D uncertain. There are 14 residues in the CDR3. The V end lost 1 base, the J end lost 6 bases, and 12 bases lay between the germline ends. Germline loops: CDR1 MNHNY, CDR2 SVGAGI (reference sequence). The CDR3 DNA is TGTGCCAGCAGTTACTACGGGGAGAGGAATGGCTACACCTTC. This codes for CASSYYGERNGYTF.

The genes are TRBV2 and TRBJ2-3; 7 nucleotides match TRBD2. The CDR3 is made up of 14 amino acids. The germline gives CDR1 SNHLY, CDR2 FYNNEI. Trimming took 8 bases from V and 2 from J; bases not matched to a gene: 7. In DNA, the CDR3 is TGTGCCAGCCGATGGGGAGGGGACACAGATACGCAGTATTTT. The encoded protein is CASRWGGDTDTQYF.

The chain recombines TRBV12-3 or TRBV12-4 with TRBJ1-3; D unclear. V lost 3 bases to trimming and J lost 15 bases, with 12 bases between them. The CDR3 runs to 11 residues. CDR3 nucleotides: TGTGCCAGCAGTTTCGACACTGCCGGATATTTT. Protein product: CASSFDTAGYF.

At least ten counts were recorded for this clonotype. The chain uses TRBV28 and TRBJ2-7; D uncertain. The germline CDR1 and CDR2 sequences are MDHEN and SYDVKM. V was shortened by 0 bases and J by 2 bases, with 5 bases between the two germline ends. The CDR3 extends over 13 amino acids. Here the CDR3 reads CASSLWYPYEQYF. CDR3 DNA sequence: TGTGCCAGCAGTTTATGGTATCCCTACGAGCAGTACTTC.

CDR3 sequence reads: CASSRGQGGQPQHF. CDR3 bases: TGTGCCAGCAGCCGTGGACAGGGAGGACAGCCCCAGCATTTT. The chain joins TRBV11-2 to TRBJ1-5, with TRBD1 matching over 8 bases. The V and J ends lost 5 bases and 7 bases, in that order; junction bases with no gene match: 7. The CDR3 runs 14 residues. In germline, CDR1 is SGHAT, CDR2 FQNNGV.

This clonotype was picked up many times. V usage is TRBV11-2 and J usage is TRBJ1-1; no firm D call. Deletions cut 0 bases from V and 1 base from J, with 12 bases between. Germline CDR1 reads SGHAT; CDR2 reads FQNNGV. The CDR3 is 16 amino acids. CDR3 protein: CASSLEMGRRNTEAFF. In DNA form, the CDR3 reads TGTGCCAGCAGCTTAGAAATGGGGAGGAGGAACACTGAAGCTTTCTTT.

This clonotype was recorded many times. The chain joins TRBV7-8 to TRBJ2-2; D not resolved. Germline V gives CDR1 SGHVS, CDR2 FQNEAQ. The CDR3 totals 14 residues. The V and J ends lost 2 bases and 1 base respectively, with 5 bases between them. CDR3 loop: CASSLSGNTGELFF. The CDR3 DNA is TGTGCCAGCAGCTTATCTGGGAACACCGGGGAGCTGTTTTTT.